The 13 T cell receptor beta chains below all came from one sample that was sequenced in a study of cytotoxic CD8 clonotypes in ibrutinib-treated CLL (dated by TCRdb to 2020 to 2022). Library method: the immunoSEQ multiplex PCR assay. TCRdb's version of the immuneACCESS table is confined to in-frame rearrangements and falls short of the full clone set. An unresolved V gene accounts for under half of the shortfall where checked; the remainder is of unknown origin. The sample table holds over 100,000 clones, of which 50% to 65% were seen once. The ten largest clones add up to 37% of the sample. This specimen's time point label, interpreted: around 25 months on ibrutinib. The sample was PBMCs, taken after 24 months of ibrutinib treatment. The receptors stem from a human donor with chronic lymphocytic leukemia.

The chain recombines TRBV7-2 with TRBJ1-1, with no clear D. The CDR3 is 14 amino acids. CDR1 and CDR2 (germline): SGHTA, FQGNSA. The V end was cut by 4 bases, the J end by 3 bases, with 12 bases between. CDR3 sequence: CASSSLTVHTEAFF. In DNA, the CDR3 is TGTGCCAGCAGCTCCCTGACGGTGCACACTGAAGCTTTCTTT.

V and J are TRBV2 and TRBJ2-7; D call uncertain. The CDR3 covers 13 residues. V lost 4 bases and J 1 base, leaving 8 bases between the germline ends. Germline loops: CDR1 SNHLY, CDR2 FYNNEI. The CDR3 coding sequence is TGTGCCAGCAGTGTGGGAAGTTCCTACGAGCAGTACTTC. This translates into CASSVGSSYEQYF.

A few counts support this clone. The rearrangement links TRBV28 to TRBJ2-2; D uncertain. Trimming removed 10 bases at V and 6 bases at J, with 12 bases between. The V gene's germline CDR1 is MDHEN and CDR2 SYDVKM. This CDR3 is 12 amino acids long. The CDR3 coding sequence is TGTGCCACCACGGGCCCCGCCGGGGAGCTGTTTTTT. Translating it yields CATTGPAGELFF. Full variable domain (missing parts from reference TRBV28 and TRBJ2-2): DVKVTQSSRYLVKRTGEKVFLECVQDMDHENMFWYRQDPGLGLRLIYFSYDVKMKEKGDIPEGYSVSREKKERFSLILESASTNQTSMYLCATTGPAGELFFGEGSRLTVL.

This sequence joins TRBV10-2 and TRBJ2-1; TRBD1 agrees at 10 bases. Germline V CDR1 and CDR2: WSHSY, SAAADI. The V and J ends lost 4 bases and 0 bases, in that order; junction bases with no gene match: 15. CDR3 length equals 20 residues. The CDR3 loop is CASSVTGTGASSSSYNEQFF. Written as DNA, the CDR3 is TGCGCCAGCAGTGTCACCGGGACAGGGGCCTCTTCGAGCTCCTACAATGAGCAGTTCTTC.

A single count supports this clone. The genes are TRBV7-2 and TRBJ2-7; no definite D call. The length of the CDR3 is 13 residues. The germline V gene encodes CDR1 SGHTA and CDR2 FQGNSA. The germline V and J ends were trimmed by 1 base and 3 bases, with 7 bases remaining between them. CDR3 in DNA: TGTGCCAGCAGCTTAGGGCAGTACTACGAGCAGTACTTC. Translated, it gives CASSLGQYYEQYF.

The chain has TRBV7-3 and TRBJ2-1; no clear D gene. CDR3 size: 13 residues. V lost 5 bases and J lost 5, with 10 bases in between. Germline V gene data show CDR1 as SGHTA and CDR2 as FQGTGA. CDR3 protein: CASSGQTDNEQFF. CDR3 nucleotide sequence: TGTGCCAGCAGCGGGCAAACGGACAATGAGCAGTTCTTC.

A few counts support this clone. The chain links TRBV2 to TRBJ1-6; D unclear. Trimming shortened V by 6 bases and J by 9 bases, and 6 bases separated the two germline ends. The CDR3 sequence is 11 residues long. From germline, CDR1 is SNHLY and CDR2 FYNNEI. The CDR3 loop is CASRVSSPLHF. The CDR3 DNA is TGTGCCAGCAGAGTCAGTTCACCCCTCCACTTT.

V is TRBV7-6 and J is TRBJ2-7; 11 bases match TRBD1. CDR1 and CDR2 from the germline V gene are SGHVS and FNYEAQ. Trimming removed 5 bases from V and 6 bases from J; junction bases left unmatched: 12. This CDR3 has 16 residues. The CDR3 sequence: CASSRRLRGQGGEQYF. The CDR3 region has the DNA TGTGCCAGCAGCCGCCGATTAAGGGGACAGGGGGGCGAGCAGTACTTC.

This chain joins TRBV5-1 and TRBJ2-2, with D tentatively TRBD2 (5 bases). CDR1 is SGHRS and CDR2 is YFSETQ in the germline V gene. The CDR3 sequence is 14 residues long. The V and J ends lost 2 bases and 7 bases respectively, with 12 bases between them. CDR3 sequence: CASSFGERNGELFF. In DNA, the CDR3 is TGCGCCAGCAGCTTCGGGGAACGGAACGGGGAGCTGTTTTTT.

This clone qualifies as large. V is TRBV25-1 and J is TRBJ1-2, with a possible D match to TRBD1 (6 bases). CDR1 and CDR2 (germline): MGHDK, SYGVNS. V lost 6 bases and J 8 bases, leaving 13 bases between the germline ends. The CDR3 runs 12 residues. DNA of the CDR3: TGTGCCAGCAGGGAGGACAGCGGAGGCTACACCTTC. Translation: CASREDSGGYTF.

This clone has just one count. This sequence joins TRBV7-8 and TRBJ1-2; D remains ambiguous. The CDR3 has 13 residues. Germline values: CDR1 SGHVS, CDR2 FQNEAQ. Trimming shortened V by 0 bases and J by 3 bases, and 5 bases separated the two germline ends. The CDR3 region has the DNA TGTGCCAGCAGCTTAGCAGGGTACTATGGCTACACCTTC. It is translated as CASSLAGYYGYTF. Supplemented by reference TRBV7-8 and TRBJ1-2, the full variable domain reads GAGVSQSPRYKVAKRGQDVALRCDPISGHVSLFWYQQALGQGPEFLTYFQNEAQLDKSGLPSDRFFAERPEGSVSTLKIQRTQQEDSAVYLCASSLAGYYGYTFGSGTRLTVV.

This clone was detected many times. DNA for the CDR3: TGTGCCAGCACGACAGGGGGCAACACTGAAGCTTTCTTT. Its translation is CASTTGGNTEAFF. The chain couples TRBV6-5 to TRBJ1-1; 10 positions match TRBD1. The CDR3 sequence is 13 residues long. From germline, CDR1 is MNHEY and CDR2 SVGAGI. The V gene end was trimmed by 7 bases and the J gene end by 2 bases; junction bases not matched to a gene: 1.

Ten or more counts support this clone. This rearrangement joins TRBV27 to TRBJ2-1; 14 positions match TRBD2. Looked up from germline, CDR1 is MNHEY and CDR2 is SMNVEV (reference sequence). This CDR3 is built from 16 residues. V lost 4 bases, J lost 7 bases, and 6 bases stayed unmatched. CDR3 sequence: CASSWGLAGVRNEQFF. The CDR3 coding sequence is TGTGCCAGCAGTTGGGGACTAGCGGGGGTAAGAAATGAGCAGTTCTTC.